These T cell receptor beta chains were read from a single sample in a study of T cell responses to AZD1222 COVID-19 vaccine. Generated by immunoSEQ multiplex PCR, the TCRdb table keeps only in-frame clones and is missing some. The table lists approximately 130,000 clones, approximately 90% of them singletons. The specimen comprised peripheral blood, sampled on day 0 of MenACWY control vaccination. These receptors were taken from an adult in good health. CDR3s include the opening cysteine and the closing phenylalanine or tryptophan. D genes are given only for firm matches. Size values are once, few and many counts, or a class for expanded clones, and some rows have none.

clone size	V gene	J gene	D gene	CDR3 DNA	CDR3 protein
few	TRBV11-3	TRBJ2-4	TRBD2	TGTGCCAGCAGCTTAGTGGGGACTAGCGACCTGCTAGCCAAAAACATTCAGTACTTC	CASSLVGTSDLLAKNIQYF
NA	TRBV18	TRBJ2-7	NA	TGTGCCAGCTCACGCGCAGCCGACAGTACCTACGAGCAGTACTTC	CASSRAADSTYEQYF
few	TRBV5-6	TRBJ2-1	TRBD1	TGTGCCAGCAGCCACGACAGGGGGATTTACAATGAGCAGTTCTTC	CASSHDRGIYNEQFF
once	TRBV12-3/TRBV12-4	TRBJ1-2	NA	TGTGCCAGCAGTTTGGGATCTAACTATGGCTACACCTTC	CASSLGSNYGYTF
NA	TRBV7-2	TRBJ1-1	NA	TGTGCCAGCAGCTTAGTCCCGGGGAAGAACACTGAAGCTTTCTTT	CASSLVPGKNTEAFF
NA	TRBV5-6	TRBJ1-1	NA	TGTGCCAGCAGCTTGGTCTCGGGGGCAGGCGGAGCTTTCTTT	CASSLVSGAGGAFF
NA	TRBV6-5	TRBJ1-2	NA	TGTGCCAGCAGTTTATTGGGGGGTTTTGGCTATGGCTACACCTTC	CASSLLGGFGYGYTF
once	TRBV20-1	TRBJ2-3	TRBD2	TGCAGTGCTCTCAGCGGGAGAGGGCAGTATTTT	CSALSGRGQYF
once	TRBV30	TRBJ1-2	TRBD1	TGTGCCTGGAGTGCAGGGGGCGCCGATGGCTACACCTTC	CAWSAGGADGYTF
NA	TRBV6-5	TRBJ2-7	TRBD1	TGTGCCAGCAACCTCGGGACAGAGATTTACGAGCAGTACTTC	CASNLGTEIYEQYF
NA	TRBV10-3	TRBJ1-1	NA	TGTGCCATCAGTGAAGGAGCTGAAGCTTTCTTT	CAISEGAEAFF
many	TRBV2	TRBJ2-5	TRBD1	TGTGCCAGCAGGGACGGACAGGTCAGCCCAGGGGCCCAGTACTTC	CASRDGQVSPGAQYF
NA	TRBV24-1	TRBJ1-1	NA	TGTGCCTCCCGGGGTCGGGACAAAGACACTGAAGCTTTCTTT	CASRGRDKDTEAFF
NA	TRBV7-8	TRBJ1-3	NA	TGTGCCAGCAGCAATCCCGGGGACAAGATTGGAAACACCATATATTTT	CASSNPGDKIGNTIYF
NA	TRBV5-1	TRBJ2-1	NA	TGCGCCAGCAGCTTGGCTGGATTTGAATCCTACAATGAGCAGTTCTTC	CASSLAGFESYNEQFF
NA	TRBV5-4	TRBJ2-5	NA	TGTGCCAGCAGCTTGACAGGGGCGGGGGAGACCCAGTACTTC	CASSLTGAGETQYF
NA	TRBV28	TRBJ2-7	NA	TGTGCCAGCAGTCTACCCTCGACTTCGTCCTACGAGCAGTACTTC	CASSLPSTSSYEQYF
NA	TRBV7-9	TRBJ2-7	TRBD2	TGTGCCAGCAGTCGAGGGACTAGCGGGCCCTACGAGCAGTACTTC	CASSRGTSGPYEQYF
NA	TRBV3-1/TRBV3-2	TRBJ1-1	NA	TGTGCCAGCAGCCAGGCTTTTCAGGGGGCTTTCTTT	CASSQAFQGAFF
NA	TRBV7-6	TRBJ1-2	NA	TGTGCCAGCAGCGAATCCTTGAAGGGGAGTAACTATGGCTACACCTTC	CASSESLKGSNYGYTF
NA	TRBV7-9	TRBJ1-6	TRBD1	TGTGCCAGCAGCTCGACCGGGACAGGGGACTATAATTCACCCCTCCACTTT	CASSSTGTGDYNSPLHF
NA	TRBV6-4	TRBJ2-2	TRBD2	TGTGCCAGCAGTGTTCTAGCGGGAGAAAGCGGGGAGCTGTTTTTT	CASSVLAGESGELFF
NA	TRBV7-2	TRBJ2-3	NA	TGTGCCAGCAGCTTATTGGGGGATGCAGATACGCAGTATTTT	CASSLLGDADTQYF
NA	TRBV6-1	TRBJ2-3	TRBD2	TGTGCCAGCAGTTCTAGCGGGAATTCGGATACGCAGTATTTT	CASSSSGNSDTQYF
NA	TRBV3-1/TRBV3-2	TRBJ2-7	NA	TGTGCCAGCAGCCAAGCACGGACGTCATACGAGCAGTACTTC	CASSQARTSYEQYF
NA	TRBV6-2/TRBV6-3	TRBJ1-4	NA	TGTGCCAGCAGTAGGAGTAATGAAAAACTGTTTTTT	CASSRSNEKLFF
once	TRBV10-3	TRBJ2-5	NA	TGTGCCATCAGCGCGGGGGCTGGGACCCAGTACTTC	CAISAGAGTQYF
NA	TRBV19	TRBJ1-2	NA	TGTGCCAGTAGTATGTTTGACAGCGGAAACTATGGCTACACCTTC	CASSMFDSGNYGYTF
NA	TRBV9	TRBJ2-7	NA	TGTGCCAGCAGCGTAGATAGCTCTCGCGAGCAGTACTTC	CASSVDSSREQYF
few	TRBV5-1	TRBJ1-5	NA	TGCGCCAGCAGGTGGAAAAAGCATAGCAATCAGCCCCAGCATTTT	CASRWKKHSNQPQHF
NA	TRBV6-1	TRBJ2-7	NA	TGTGCCAGCAGTAAACTAGGACCCTCCTACGAGCAGTACTTC	CASSKLGPSYEQYF
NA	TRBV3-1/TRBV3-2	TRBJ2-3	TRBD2	TGTGCCAGCAGCCAAGATAGAGGACTAGCGGGAGTTCTAAGGGGCGCAGATACGCAGTATTTT	CASSQDRGLAGVLRGADTQYF
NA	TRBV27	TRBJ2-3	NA	TGTGCCAGCAGCAGACAGATTTTCACAGATACGCAGTATTTT	CASSRQIFTDTQYF
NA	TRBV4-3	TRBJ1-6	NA	TGCGCCAGCAGCCAAGAATTTGAGGGCGGTTATAATTCACCCCTCCACTTT	CASSQEFEGGYNSPLHF
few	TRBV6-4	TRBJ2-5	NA	TGTACGTCCGGGGAAGAGACCCAGTACTTC	CTSGEETQYF
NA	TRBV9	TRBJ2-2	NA	TGTGCCAGCAGCGCCTCTCTGGGTTTTGTCGTACGTTCCACCGGGGAGCTGTTTTTT	CASSASLGFVVRSTGELFF
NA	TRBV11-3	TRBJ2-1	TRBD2	TGTGCCAGCAGCTTAGATCCGACTAGCGGAAACAATGAGCAGTTCTTC	CASSLDPTSGNNEQFF
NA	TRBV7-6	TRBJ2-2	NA	TGTGCCAGCAGCTTATTGACGGCCTCGAACACCGGGGAGCTGTTTTTT	CASSLLTASNTGELFF
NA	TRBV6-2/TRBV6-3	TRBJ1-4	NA	TGTGCCAGCAGTTCCGGGGGCGCAACTAATGAAAAACTGTTTTTT	CASSSGGATNEKLFF
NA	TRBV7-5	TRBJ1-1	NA	TGTGCCAGAGCGTTACTACCGGGACACAAAGGGGAGGACACTGAAGCTTTCTTT	CARALLPGHKGEDTEAFF
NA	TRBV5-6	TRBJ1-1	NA	TGTGCCAGCAGCTTGGGCATTGCAGGGATGAACACTGAAGCTTTCTTT	CASSLGIAGMNTEAFF
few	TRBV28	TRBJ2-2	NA	TGTGCCAGCAGTTTGGGGCACGGGACCACCGGGGAGCTGTTTTTT	CASSLGHGTTGELFF
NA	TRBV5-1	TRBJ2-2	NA	TGCGCCAGCAGCTTGGAACCCGAGATCACCGGGGAGCTGTTTTTT	CASSLEPEITGELFF
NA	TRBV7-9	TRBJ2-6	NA	TGTGCCAGCACCCAGGGCTCTGGGGCCAACGTCCTGACTTTC	CASTQGSGANVLTF
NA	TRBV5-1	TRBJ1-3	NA	TGCGCCAGCAGCTTATCGGGCCAGACTGGAAACACCATATATTTT	CASSLSGQTGNTIYF
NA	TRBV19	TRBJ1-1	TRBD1	TGTGCCAGTAAAGACAGGGGAAGATACACTGAAGCTTTCTTT	CASKDRGRYTEAFF
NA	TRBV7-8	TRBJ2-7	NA	TGTGCCAGCAGCTTAGGTGTTGGGGGAGAGCAGTACTTC	CASSLGVGGEQYF
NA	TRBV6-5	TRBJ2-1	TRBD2	TGTGCCAGCTTCCCGGGACTAGCGTGGAACAATGAGCAGTTCTTC	CASFPGLAWNNEQFF
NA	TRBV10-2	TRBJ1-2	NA	TGCGCCAGCAGTGAGTTTCAGGGATATAACTATGGCTACACCTTC	CASSEFQGYNYGYTF
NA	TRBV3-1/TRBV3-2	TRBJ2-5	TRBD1	TGTGCCAGCAGCCCCGACAGGGTAAGGGTAGAGACCCAGTACTTC	CASSPDRVRVETQYF
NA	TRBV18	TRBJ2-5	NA	TGTGCCAGCTCACCACGCTATACAGGCGACTACGCAATAGAGACCCAGTACTTC	CASSPRYTGDYAIETQYF
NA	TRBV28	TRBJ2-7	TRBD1	TGTGCCAGCAGCCTTAGCACAGGGGGACCCTACGAGCAGTACTTC	CASSLSTGGPYEQYF
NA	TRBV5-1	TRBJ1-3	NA	TGCGCCAGCAGCTTGGAGGGAAACTCTGGAAACACCATATATTTT	CASSLEGNSGNTIYF
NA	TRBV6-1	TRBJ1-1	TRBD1	TGTGCCAGCAGTAAGACAGGGTCTAACACTGAAGCTTTCTTT	CASSKTGSNTEAFF
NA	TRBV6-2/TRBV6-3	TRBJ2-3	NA	TGTGCCAGCAGTTATTCATCCACTAGTGGGGATACGCAGTATTTT	CASSYSSTSGDTQYF